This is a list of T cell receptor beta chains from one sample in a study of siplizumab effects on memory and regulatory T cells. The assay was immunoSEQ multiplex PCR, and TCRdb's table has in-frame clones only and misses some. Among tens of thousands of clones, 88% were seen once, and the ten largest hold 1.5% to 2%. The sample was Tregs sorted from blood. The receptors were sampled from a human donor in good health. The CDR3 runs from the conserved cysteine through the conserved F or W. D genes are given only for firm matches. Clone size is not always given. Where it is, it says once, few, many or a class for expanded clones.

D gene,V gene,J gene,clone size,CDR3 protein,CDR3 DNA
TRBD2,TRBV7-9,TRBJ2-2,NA,CASSLLAGGPDTGELFF,TGTGCCAGCAGCCTGCTAGCGGGAGGCCCGGACACCGGGGAGCTGTTTTTT
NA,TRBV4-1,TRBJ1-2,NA,CASSQEAAVKYGYTF,TGCGCCAGCAGCCAAGAGGCAGCGGTAAAATATGGCTACACCTTC
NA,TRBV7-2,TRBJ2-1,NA,CASSRQSGHEQFF,TGTGCCAGCAGCCGTCAGAGCGGGCACGAGCAGTTCTTC
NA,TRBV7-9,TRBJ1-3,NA,CASSPRGASSGNTIYF,TGTGCCAGCAGCCCTAGGGGGGCCAGCTCTGGAAACACCATATATTTT
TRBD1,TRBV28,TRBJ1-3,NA,CASSGGVRGPILVGNTIYF,TGTGCCAGCAGTGGGGGCGTCAGGGGGCCTATTTTAGTGGGAAACACCATATATTTT
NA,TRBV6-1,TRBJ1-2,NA,CASSEALGGYTF,TGTGCCAGCAGTGAAGCGTTAGGTGGCTACACCTTC
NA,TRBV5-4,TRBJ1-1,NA,CASSRRGNTEAFF,TGTGCCAGCAGCCGACGTGGAAACACTGAAGCTTTCTTT
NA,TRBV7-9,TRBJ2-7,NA,CASSSSGLYEQYF,TGTGCCAGCAGCAGTAGCGGACTATACGAGCAGTACTTC
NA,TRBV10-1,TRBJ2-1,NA,CASSQSYNEQFF,TGCGCCAGCTCCCAATCCTACAATGAGCAGTTCTTC
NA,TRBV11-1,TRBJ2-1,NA,CASSLGTPDEQFF,TGTGCCAGCAGCCTCGGAACTCCGGATGAGCAGTTCTTC
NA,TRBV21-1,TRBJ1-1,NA,CASSGTEAFF,TGTGCCAGCAGCGGTACTGAAGCTTTCTTT
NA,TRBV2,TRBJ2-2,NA,CASSDLGGNTGELFF,TGTGCCAGCAGTGATCTGGGGGGCAACACCGGGGAGCTGTTTTTT
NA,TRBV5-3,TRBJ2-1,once,CARSKRSGGSEQFF,TGTGCCAGAAGCAAGAGGTCCGGGGGTAGTGAGCAGTTCTTC
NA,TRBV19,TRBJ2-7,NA,CASSVKGPPYEQYF,TGTGCCAGTAGTGTCAAGGGACCGCCCTACGAGCAGTACTTC
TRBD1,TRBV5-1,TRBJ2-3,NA,CASSLGTGAGDTQYF,TGCGCCAGCAGCTTGGGGACAGGGGCCGGAGATACGCAGTATTTT
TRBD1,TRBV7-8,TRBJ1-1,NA,CASSLGQGRTEAFF,TGTGCCAGCAGCTTGGGACAGGGGAGGACTGAAGCTTTCTTT
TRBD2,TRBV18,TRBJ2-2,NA,CASSPMTSGRPRAGELFF,TGTGCCAGCTCACCCATGACTAGCGGGAGGCCCCGGGCCGGGGAGCTGTTTTTT
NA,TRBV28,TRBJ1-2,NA,CASIIRAGLYNYGYTF,TGTGCCAGCATTATCCGGGCGGGATTATATAACTATGGCTACACCTTC
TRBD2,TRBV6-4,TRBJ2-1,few,CASSDIGGRGEQFF,TGTGCCAGCAGTGATATCGGCGGGAGAGGCGAGCAGTTCTTC
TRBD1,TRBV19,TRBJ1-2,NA,CASSRQGVWGYTF,TGTGCCAGTAGCCGACAGGGGGTTTGGGGCTACACCTTC
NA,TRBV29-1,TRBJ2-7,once,CSVEIIYKQYF,TGCAGCGTTGAAATTATATACAAGCAGTACTTC
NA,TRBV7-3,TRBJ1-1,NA,CASSSEGISNTEAFF,TGTGCCAGCAGCTCAGAGGGGATATCGAACACTGAAGCTTTCTTT
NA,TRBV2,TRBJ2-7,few,CASRIPTVSYEQYF,TGTGCCAGCAGGATCCCGACGGTCTCCTACGAGCAGTACTTC
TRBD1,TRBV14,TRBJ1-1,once,CASSQGATGGRTEAFF,TGTGCCAGCAGCCAAGGAGCGACAGGGGGTCGGACTGAAGCTTTCTTT
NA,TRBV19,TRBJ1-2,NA,CASSIRFYGYTF,TGTGCCAGTAGTATCAGGTTTTACGGCTACACCTTC
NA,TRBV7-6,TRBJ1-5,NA,CASSPGQGMGQPQHF,TGTGCCAGCAGCCCCGGGCAGGGTATGGGTCAGCCCCAGCATTTT
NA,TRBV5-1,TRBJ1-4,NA,CASSLDGGHQSELFF,TGCGCCAGCAGCTTGGACGGGGGACACCAGTCCGAACTGTTTTTT
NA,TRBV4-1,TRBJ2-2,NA,CASSRGRDVNTGELFF,TGCGCCAGCAGCCGGGGGCGGGACGTGAACACCGGGGAGCTGTTTTTT
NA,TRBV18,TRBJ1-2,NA,CASSPRPANYGYTF,TGTGCCAGCTCACCACGCCCAGCTAACTATGGCTACACCTTC
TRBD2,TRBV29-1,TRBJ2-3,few,CSAQRGGPGLAAGTQYF,TGCAGCGCCCAGCGGGGGGGACCGGGACTAGCGGCGGGTACGCAGTATTTT
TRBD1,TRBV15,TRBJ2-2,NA,CATSRMHGTGGSGELFF,TGTGCCACCAGCAGGATGCATGGGACAGGGGGCTCCGGGGAGCTGTTTTTT
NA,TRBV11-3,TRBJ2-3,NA,CASSLDPSTDTQYF,TGTGCCAGCAGCTTAGATCCGAGCACAGATACGCAGTATTTT
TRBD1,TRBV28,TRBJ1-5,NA,CASSFKGAQGADQPQHF,TGTGCCAGCAGTTTTAAGGGCGCACAGGGGGCCGATCAGCCCCAGCATTTT
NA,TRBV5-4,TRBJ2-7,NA,CASSLDPGYEQYF,TGTGCCAGCAGCTTGGACCCGGGATACGAGCAGTACTTC
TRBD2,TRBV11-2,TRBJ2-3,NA,CASSFRAGPDTQYF,TGTGCCAGCAGCTTCCGAGCGGGGCCGGATACGCAGTATTTT
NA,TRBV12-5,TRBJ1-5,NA,CASGLGGVFPNQPQHF,TGTGCTAGTGGTTTGGGAGGGGTTTTTCCTAATCAGCCCCAGCATTTT
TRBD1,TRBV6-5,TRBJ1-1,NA,CASSSYRGRVNTEAFF,TGTGCCAGCAGTTCCTACAGGGGGCGCGTGAACACTGAAGCTTTCTTT
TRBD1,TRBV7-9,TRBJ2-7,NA,CASSYRPGQGAGEQYF,TGTGCCAGCAGCTACAGACCGGGACAGGGCGCTGGAGAGCAGTACTTC
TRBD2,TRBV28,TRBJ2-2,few,CASSFVRGLFGGELFF,TGTGCCAGCAGTTTCGTTCGGGGACTATTCGGCGGGGAGCTGTTTTTT
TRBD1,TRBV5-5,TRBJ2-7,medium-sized,CASSHRGQGTASYEQYF,TGTGCCAGCAGCCACCGAGGACAGGGAACAGCTTCCTACGAGCAGTACTTC
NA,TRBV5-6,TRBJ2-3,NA,CASSLAGDPDTQYF,TGTGCCAGCAGCTTGGCGGGAGACCCAGATACGCAGTATTTT
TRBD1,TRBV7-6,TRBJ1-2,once,CASSPTGGASNYGYTF,TGTGCCAGCAGCCCGACAGGGGGCGCTTCTAACTATGGCTACACCTTC
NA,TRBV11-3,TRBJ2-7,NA,CASSLAGTSPYEQYF,TGTGCCAGCAGCTTAGCAGGGACCAGCCCCTACGAGCAGTACTTC
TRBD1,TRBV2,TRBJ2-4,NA,CASRRDSQNIQYF,TGTGCCAGCAGGAGGGACAGCCAAAACATTCAGTACTTC
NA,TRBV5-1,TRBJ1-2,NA,CASSLADRNYGYTF,TGCGCCAGCAGCTTGGCCGACAGAAACTATGGCTACACCTTC
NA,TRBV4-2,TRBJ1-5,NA,CASSQRGGGNDQPQHF,TGTGCCAGCAGCCAAAGGGGCGGGGGCAACGATCAGCCCCAGCATTTT